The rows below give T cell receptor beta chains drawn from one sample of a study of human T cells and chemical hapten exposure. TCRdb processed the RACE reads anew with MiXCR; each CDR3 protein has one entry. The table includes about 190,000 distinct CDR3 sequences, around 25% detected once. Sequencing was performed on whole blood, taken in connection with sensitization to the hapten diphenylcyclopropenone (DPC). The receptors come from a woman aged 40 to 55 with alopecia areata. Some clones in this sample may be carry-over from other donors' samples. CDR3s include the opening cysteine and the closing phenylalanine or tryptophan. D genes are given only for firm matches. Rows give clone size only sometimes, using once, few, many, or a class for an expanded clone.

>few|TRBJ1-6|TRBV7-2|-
CASSQGYSPLHF
TGTGCCAGTTCACAGGGTTATTCACCCCTCCACTTT
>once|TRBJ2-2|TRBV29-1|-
CSVERWGSGTGELFF
TGCAGCGTTGAAAGGTGGGGTTCGGGCACCGGGGAGCTGTTTTTT
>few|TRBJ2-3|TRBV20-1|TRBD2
CSARAGRLAGTDTQYF
TGCAGTGCTAGAGCGGGGCGACTAGCGGGCACAGATACGCAGTATTTT
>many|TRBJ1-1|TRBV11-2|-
CASQRLLSTEAFF
TGTGCCAGCCAAAGGCTCTTGAGCACTGAAGCTTTCTTT
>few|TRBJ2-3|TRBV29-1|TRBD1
CSVGPGTVTDTQYF
TGCAGCGTTGGCCCCGGGACAGTCACAGATACGCAGTATTTT
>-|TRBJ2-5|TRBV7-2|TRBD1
CASSGRTGASETQYF
TGTGCCAGCAGCGGGCGGACAGGGGCCTCGGAGACCCAGTACTTC
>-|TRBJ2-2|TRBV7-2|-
CASSQGGLTGELFF
TGTGCCAGCAGTCAGGGGGGTCTCACCGGGGAGCTGTTTTTT
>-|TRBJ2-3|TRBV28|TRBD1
CATLRQGRGQDTQYF
TGTGCCACCCTACGACAGGGTCGGGGACAAGATACGCAGTATTTT
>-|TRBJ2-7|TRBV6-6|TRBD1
CVSSSGRGLLLGAYEQYF
TGTGTCAGCTCCTCCGGCAGGGGGCTTCTTTTAGGGGCCTACGAGCAGTACTTC
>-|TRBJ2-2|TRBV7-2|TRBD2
CASSHWPGLAVTGELFF
TGTGCCAGCAGCCACTGGCCGGGACTAGCGGTAACCGGGGAGCTGTTTTTT
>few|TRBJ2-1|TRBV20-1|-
CSANAPGTGNNEQFF
TGCAGTGCTAACGCTCCCGGGACTGGGAACAATGAGCAGTTCTTC
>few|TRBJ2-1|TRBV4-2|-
CASSQLVEVNNEQFF
TGTGCCAGCAGCCAGTTGGTGGAGGTAAACAATGAGCAGTTCTTC
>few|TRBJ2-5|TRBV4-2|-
CASSQRLEVETQYF
TGTGCCAGCAGCCAGCGATTGGAGGTAGAGACCCAGTACTTC
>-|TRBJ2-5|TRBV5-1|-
CASSRMASELETQYF
TGCGCCAGCAGCCGGATGGCTAGCGAGCTGGAGACCCAGTACTTC
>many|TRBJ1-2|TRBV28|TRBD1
CASSRGDRGNYGYTF
TGTGCCAGCAGCCGGGGGGACAGGGGAAATTATGGCTACACCTTC
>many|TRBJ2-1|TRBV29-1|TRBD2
CSVGSGAYNEQFF
TGCAGCGTTGGTAGCGGGGCTTACAATGAGCAGTTCTTC
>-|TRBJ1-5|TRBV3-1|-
CASSQDLGSNQPQHF
TGTGCCAGCAGCCAAGATCTGGGCAGCAATCAGCCCCAGCATTTT
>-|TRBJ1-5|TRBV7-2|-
CASSLTIDQPQHF
TGTGCCAGCAGCCTTACGATTGATCAGCCCCAGCATTTT
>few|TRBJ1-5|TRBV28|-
CASSLGRGPQHF
TGTGCCAGCAGTTTAGGGCGGGGGCCCCAGCATTTT
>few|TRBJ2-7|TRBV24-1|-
CATSDSRTATEQYF
TGTGCCACCAGTGACTCTCGGACAGCTACCGAGCAGTACTTC